The 29 T cell receptor beta chains below were found in one sample sequenced in a study of cytotoxic CD8 clonotypes in ibrutinib-treated CLL (TCRdb year 2021). Library preparation used the immunoSEQ multiplex PCR assay. Held by TCRdb, this immuneACCESS table contains in-frame sequences only and omits some clones. Under half of the omission traces to an unresolved V gene where checked; the cause of the rest is unknown. In this sample the table shows about 29,000 clones, roughly three quarters of which occur a single time. The ten largest clones take up less than 55% of the sample. Sequenced here: PBMCs, sampled after 36 months of ibrutinib treatment. The receptors were gathered from a human donor with chronic lymphocytic leukemia.

The J gene is TRBJ2-1, the V gene TRBV29-1; D gene unclear. The CDR3 consists of 11 residues. Per germline, CDR1 SQVTM and CDR2 ANQGSEA. The V and J ends lost 4 bases and 5 bases respectively, with 6 bases between them. Here the CDR3 reads CSVGRDNEQFF. CDR3 nucleotide sequence: TGCAGCGTTGGAAGGGACAATGAGCAGTTCTTC.

The rearrangement joins TRBV7-2 to TRBJ2-1, with D perhaps matching TRBD2 (5 bases). The CDR3 contains 13 residues. V was pared by 0 bases and J by 8 bases, with 8 bases between. CDR1 and CDR2 from the germline V gene are SGHTA and FQGNSA. The CDR3 reads CASSLALAYEQFF. In nucleotides, the CDR3 is TGTGCCAGCAGCTTAGCCCTAGCATATGAGCAGTTCTTC.

The V gene is TRBV2, the J gene TRBJ2-3; either TRBD1 or TRBD2 may supply D (6 bases each). CDR1 is SNHLY and CDR2 is FYNNEI in the germline V gene. This CDR3 contains 16 residues. V was cut by 6 bases and J by 2 bases, with 18 bases left in between. In nucleotides, the CDR3 is TGTGCCAGCAGCCCGACCGGGGGACATCTCACAGATACGCAGTATTTT. It encodes CASSPTGGHLTDTQYF.

The chain employs TRBV2 and TRBJ2-1; no firm D call. Germline assignment: CDR1 SNHLY and CDR2 FYNNEI. The CDR3 extends over 15 amino acids. The V end was cut by 2 bases, the J end by 0 bases, with 8 bases between. DNA of the CDR3: TGTGCCAGCAGTGAATTAACTTCCTCCTACAATGAGCAGTTCTTC. Amino acid sequence: CASSELTSSYNEQFF.

The chain has TRBV4-2 and TRBJ2-5; the D gene is possibly TRBD2 (6 bases). Germline V gene lookup returns CDR1 LGHNA and CDR2 YNFKEQ. CDR3 size: 14 residues. V shed 1 base and J shed 5 bases, with 11 bases lying between them. CDR3 sequence reads: CASSQGPLAETQYF. In DNA, the CDR3 is TGTGCCAGCAGCCAAGGTCCGCTAGCGGAGACCCAGTACTTC.

The chain employs TRBV9 and TRBJ2-3, with D perhaps matching TRBD1 (7 bases). V gave up 2 bases and J gave up 3 bases, with 10 bases separating them. From germline, CDR1 is SGDLS and CDR2 YYNGEE. This CDR3 has 14 residues. The CDR3 nucleotides are TGTGCCAGCAGCGTCCAGGGGGGTACAGATACGCAGTATTTT. It codes for CASSVQGGTDTQYF.

The V call is TRBV6-5, the J call TRBJ1-1; D is unclear. The CDR3 extends over 13 amino acids. Trimming stripped 4 bases from V and 5 bases from J, with 11 bases between. Germline lookup yields CDR1 MNHEY and CDR2 SVGAGI. CDR3 DNA sequence: TGTGCCAGCAGTTTCAATCTTGGGACTGAAGCTTTCTTT. It specifies CASSFNLGTEAFF.

This rearrangement joins TRBV19 to TRBJ2-3; 10 bases are shared with TRBD1. The V and J ends lost 5 bases and 7 bases, in that order; junction bases with no gene match: 9. Looked up from germline, CDR1 is LNHDA and CDR2 is SQIVND (reference sequence). This CDR3 is 15 amino acids long. CDR3 nucleotide sequence: TGTGCCAGTAGTTACGGGACAGGGGTTCAGTATACGCAGTATTTT. It codes for CASSYGTGVQYTQYF.

The genes are TRBV5-5 and TRBJ2-2; D is unresolved. The CDR3 spans 12 residues. V was cut by 6 bases and J by 6 bases, with 9 bases left in between. Looked up from germline, CDR1 is SGHKS and CDR2 is YYEKEE (reference sequence). The CDR3 DNA is TGTGCCAGCACTCGTTTCCCCGGGGAGCTGTTTTTT. The encoded protein is CASTRFPGELFF. The complete variable domain, with remaining parts taken from reference TRBV5-5 and TRBJ2-2, reads DAGVTQSPTHLIKTRGQQVTLRCSPISGHKSVSWYQQVLGQGPQFIFQYYEKEERGRGNFPDRFSARQFPNYSSELNVNALLLGDSALYLCASTRFPGELFFGEGSRLTVL.

This rearrangement joins TRBV7-6 to TRBJ1-2, with a possible D match to TRBD1 (5 bases). Germline values: CDR1 SGHVS, CDR2 FNYEAQ. V lost 0 bases and J lost 8, with 13 bases in between. The CDR3 has 14 amino acids. The CDR3 coding sequence is TGTGCCAGCAGCTTAGCTGGGGGACCGGGGGGCTACACCTTC. Translating gives CASSLAGGPGGYTF. Variable domain in full (rest from reference TRBV7-6 and TRBJ1-2): GAGVSQSPRYKVTKRGQDVALRCDPISGHVSLYWYRQALGQGPEFLTYFNYEAQQDKSGLPNDRFSAERPEGSISTLTIQRTEQRDSAMYRCASSLAGGPGGYTFGSGTRLTVV.

This clone was counted only a few times. This chain connects TRBV27 to TRBJ1-6, with no clear D. Deletions cut 6 bases from V and 10 bases from J, with 25 bases between. This CDR3 has 17 residues. Germline CDR1 reads MNHEY; CDR2 reads SMNVEV (reference sequence). CDR3 coding DNA: TGTGCCAGCAGGGCGATAGGGCCCGTGGCGTACCTATCACCCCTCCACTTT. This translates into CASRAIGPVAYLSPLHF.

This rearrangement joins TRBV27 to TRBJ1-4; D possibly corresponds to TRBD1 (5 bases). V was pared by 3 bases and J by 6 bases, with 8 bases between. Germline values: CDR1 MNHEY, CDR2 SMNVEV (reference sequence). CDR3 length: 13 residues. The CDR3 region is CASSLSGYEKLFF. The DNA of the CDR3 is TGTGCCAGCAGTTTGTCAGGGTATGAAAAACTGTTTTTT. Complete variable domain (other parts from reference TRBV27 and TRBJ1-4): EAQVTQNPRYLITVTGKKLTVTCSQNMNHEYMSWYRQDPGLGLRQIYYSMNVEVTDKGDVPEGYKVSRKEKRNFPLILESPSPNQTSLYFCASSLSGYEKLFFGSGTQLSVL.

The chain is built from TRBV11-2 and TRBJ1-4; TRBD1 agrees at 7 bases. CDR1 is SGHAT and CDR2 is FQNNGV in the germline V gene. J gave up 0 bases and V 5 bases, and 15 bases lay outside the gene matches. The CDR3 spans 19 residues. As DNA, the CDR3 is TGTGCCAGCAGCCCAGGGGGGAGGGTCGATACCTCAACTAATGAAAAACTGTTTTTT. This codes for CASSPGGRVDTSTNEKLFF.

This clone was seen only a few times. V is TRBV5-1 and J is TRBJ1-2; D uncertain. Germline V gives CDR1 SGHRS, CDR2 YFSETQ. V lost 0 bases, J lost 4 bases, and 13 bases lay in between. This CDR3 region has 15 residues. In DNA, the CDR3 is TGCGCCAGCAGCTTGGAGGGCGACGTGGCCTATGGCTACACCTTC. Protein sequence: CASSLEGDVAYGYTF.

V and J are TRBV20-1 and TRBJ1-2; D not resolved. CDR1 is DFQATT, CDR2 SNEGSKA, per germline (reference sequence). The CDR3 covers 10 residues. Trimming cost V 3 bases and J 8 bases, with 7 bases left between them. In nucleotides, the CDR3 is TGCAGTGCTAGGTACGACGGCTACACCTTC. It codes for CSARYDGYTF.

This clone was seen just once. The rearrangement uses TRBV5-1 and TRBJ2-3; a possible D gene is TRBD1 (6 bases). This CDR3 comprises 16 residues. Germline values: CDR1 SGHRS, CDR2 YFSETQ. V dropped 4 bases and J dropped 3 bases, with 18 bases sitting between them. CDR3 in amino acids: CASSRPGFQGTDTQYF. CDR3 nucleotide sequence: TGCGCCAGCAGCCGACCCGGGTTCCAGGGGACAGATACGCAGTATTTT.

For the CDR3, the DNA is TGTGCCAGCAGTTACGACAGGGAGGGTGGCTACACCTTC. Translating it yields CASSYDREGGYTF. The chain employs TRBV7-9 and TRBJ1-2; 7 nucleotides align to TRBD1. CDR1 and CDR2 (germline): SEHNR, FQNEAQ (reference sequence). The J segment lost 7 bases and the V segment lost 6 bases, leaving 8 bases of the junction unmatched. The CDR3 totals 13 residues.

The CDR3 loop reads CASSYSAVGEQYF. In DNA form, the CDR3 reads TGTGCCAGCAGTTACTCAGCCGTAGGGGAGCAGTACTTC. The chain recombines TRBV6-5 with TRBJ2-7; no clear D. The CDR3 consists of 13 residues. Trimming stripped 0 bases from V and 7 bases from J, with 10 bases between. The V gene's germline CDR1 is MNHEY and CDR2 SVGAGI.

This clone was detected only once. The CDR3 region has the DNA TGTGCCAGCAGCTGGACAGGGGGCGAGCAGTACTTC. Translated: CASSWTGGEQYF. The V and J genes are TRBV5-4 and TRBJ2-7; 10 nucleotides line up with TRBD1. This CDR3 has 12 residues. The V gene end was trimmed by 3 bases and the J gene end by 6 bases; junction bases not matched to a gene: 0. CDR1 is SGHNT, CDR2 YYREEE, per germline (reference sequence).

The V and J genes are TRBV4-2 and TRBJ2-3, with D possibly being TRBD1 (6 bases). The germline V and J ends were trimmed by 0 bases and 1 base, with 17 bases remaining between them. Germline assignment: CDR1 LGHNA and CDR2 YNFKEQ. This CDR3 has 18 amino acids. CDR3 bases: TGTGCCAGCAGCCAAGACCCCAGGGGAGTGCGGGGCACAGATACGCAGTATTTT. Its protein is CASSQDPRGVRGTDTQYF.

The chain carries TRBV29-1 and TRBJ2-3, with D hard to call. Trimming removed 4 bases at V and 3 bases at J, with 8 bases between. The CDR3 runs 12 residues. The germline gives CDR1 SQVTM, CDR2 ANQGSEA. CDR3 DNA: TGCAGCGTTGGGACCACGACAGATACGCAGTATTTT. Translation: CSVGTTTDTQYF.

The chain combines TRBV19 with TRBJ2-1; D is uncertain. The CDR3 extends over 15 amino acids. Trimming cost V 6 bases and J 5 bases, with 17 bases left between them. The germline gives CDR1 LNHDA, CDR2 SQIVND (reference sequence). In nucleotides, the CDR3 is TGTGCCAGTAGGGAGACTGTCGGCGATCACAATGAGCAGTTCTTC. It specifies CASRETVGDHNEQFF.

The V call is TRBV18, the J call TRBJ2-1; 9 positions match TRBD2. The CDR3 is 15 amino acids. The germline gives CDR1 KGHSH, CDR2 LQKENI. With 6 bases clipped from V and 8 bases from J, the junction kept 11 bases outside the gene matches. The CDR3 here is CASSPTAGGRDEQFF. In DNA, the CDR3 is TGTGCCAGCTCCCCTACCGCGGGGGGGCGGGATGAGCAGTTCTTC.

The rearrangement uses TRBV4-3 and TRBJ2-5; 14 positions match TRBD2. This CDR3 comprises 18 residues. From germline, CDR1 is LGHNA and CDR2 YSLEER. The V and J ends lost 1 base and 1 base, in that order; junction bases with no gene match: 5. The CDR3 region has the DNA TGCGCCAGCAGCCAAGGGACTAGCGGGGGGCCCCTCCAAGAGACCCAGTACTTC. Translation: CASSQGTSGGPLQETQYF.

This chain links TRBV4-1 with TRBJ2-2; 9 nucleotides agree with TRBD1. CDR1 and CDR2 (germline): MGHRA, YSYEKL. V was pared by 0 bases and J by 7 bases, with 0 bases of the junction left unmatched. The CDR3 spans 14 residues. This CDR3 reads CASSQEGQGGELFF. CDR3 nucleotide sequence: TGCGCCAGCAGCCAAGAGGGACAGGGCGGGGAGCTGTTTTTT.

The table lists this clone with a count of one. This chain connects TRBV5-4 to TRBJ2-1, with TRBD2 identical over 13 bases. The CDR3 has 15 amino acids. Germline V CDR1 and CDR2: SGHNT, YYREEE (reference sequence). J lost 9 bases, V lost 5 bases, and 8 bases had no gene match. CDR3 DNA sequence: TGTGCCAGCAGTTCCCTAGGACTAGCGGGGGTTGAGCAGTTCTTC. It is translated as CASSSLGLAGVEQFF.

The V gene is TRBV5-1, the J gene TRBJ2-2; TRBD2 agrees at 8 bases. Germline V lookup: CDR1 SGHRS, CDR2 YFSETQ. The CDR3 extends over 14 amino acids. V trimming: 1 base; J trimming: 6 bases; junction bases outside the gene matches: 2. CDR3 protein: CASSLKAGAGELFF. DNA of the CDR3: TGCGCCAGCAGCTTGAAAGCGGGGGCCGGGGAGCTGTTTTTT.

This clone was detected only once. V and J are TRBV2 and TRBJ2-7; D might be TRBD1 (5 bases). The germline V and J ends were trimmed by 6 bases and 3 bases, with 15 bases remaining between them. CDR1 and CDR2 from the germline V gene are SNHLY and FYNNEI. The CDR3 sequence is 14 residues long. CDR3 sequence reads: CASRAGQGIYEQYF. In nucleotides, the CDR3 is TGTGCCAGCAGGGCCGGACAAGGAATCTACGAGCAGTACTTC.

This chain joins TRBV4-1 and TRBJ2-7, with TRBD2 identical over 7 bases. From germline, CDR1 is MGHRA and CDR2 YSYEKL. Germline trimming cut 0 bases from V and 3 bases from J; bases unmatched to any gene: 5. This CDR3 contains 15 residues. The CDR3 nucleotides are TGCGCCAGCAGCCAAGATGGGGGGGACTACTACGAGCAGTACTTC. It yields the protein CASSQDGGDYYEQYF.